This T cell receptor (beta chain) was captured by sequencing in a study of blood T cells in healthy people across ages. On this clonotype itself: The antigen is unknown.

Trimming left V 6 bases short and J 7 bases short, with 19 bases between. The CDR3 has 14 amino acids. CDR1 and CDR2 (germline): SGHRS, YFSETQ. Together with a sample-barcoded 5' primer, a J-beta primer mix was included in a second PCR lasting 7 to 11 cycles. TCRdb reanalysed the 5' RACE reads using MiXCR and keeps one entry per CDR3 protein. The top ten clones hold just over 4% of a sample with roughly 1.5 million distinct CDR3 sequences, approximately 39% of them seen once. Overall study results and limits: The lack of PBMC sorting stopped any conclusive naive versus antigen-experienced comparison.

Sequences were obtained from blood. The clonotype comes from a woman aged 18-29 years in good health. The gene calls are TRBV5-1 and TRBJ1-2, with D possibly being TRBD1 (5 bases). The CDR3 reads CASMRGLQESGYTF. CDR3 DNA: TGCGCCAGCATGCGGGGCCTTCAGGAGTCTGGCTACACCTTC.